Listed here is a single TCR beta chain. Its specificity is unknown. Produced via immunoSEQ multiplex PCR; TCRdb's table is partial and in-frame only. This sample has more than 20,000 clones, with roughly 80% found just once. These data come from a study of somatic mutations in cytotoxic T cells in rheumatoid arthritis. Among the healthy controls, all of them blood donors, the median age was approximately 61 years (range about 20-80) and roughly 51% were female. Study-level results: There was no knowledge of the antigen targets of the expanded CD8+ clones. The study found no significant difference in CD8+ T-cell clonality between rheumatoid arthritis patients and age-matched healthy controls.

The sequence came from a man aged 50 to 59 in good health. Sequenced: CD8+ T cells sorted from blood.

In DNA form, the CDR3 reads TGTGCCAGCAGCTGGGGTCGGGAGTTACAAGAGACCCAGTACTTC. It specifies CASSWGRELQETQYF. The chain joins TRBV7-9 to TRBJ2-5; tentative D call: TRBD2 (6 bases). The CDR3 loop spans 15 amino acids. Trimming shortened V by 4 bases and J by 2 bases, and 14 bases separated the two germline ends. CDR1 is SEHNR, CDR2 FQNEAQ, per germline (reference sequence).